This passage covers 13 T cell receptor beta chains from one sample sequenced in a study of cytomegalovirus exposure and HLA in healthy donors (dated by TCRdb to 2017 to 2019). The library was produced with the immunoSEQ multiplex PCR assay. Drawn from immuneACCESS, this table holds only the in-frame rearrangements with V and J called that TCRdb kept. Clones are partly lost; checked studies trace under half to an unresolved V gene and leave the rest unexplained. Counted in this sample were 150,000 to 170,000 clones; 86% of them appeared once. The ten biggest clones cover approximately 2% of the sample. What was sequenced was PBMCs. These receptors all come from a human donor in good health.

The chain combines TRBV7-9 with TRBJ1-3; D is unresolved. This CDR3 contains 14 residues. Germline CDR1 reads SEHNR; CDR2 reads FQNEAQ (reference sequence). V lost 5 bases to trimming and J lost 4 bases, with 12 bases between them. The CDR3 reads CASSPSLDGNTIYF. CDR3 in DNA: TGTGCCAGCAGCCCAAGCCTAGACGGAAACACCATATATTTT.

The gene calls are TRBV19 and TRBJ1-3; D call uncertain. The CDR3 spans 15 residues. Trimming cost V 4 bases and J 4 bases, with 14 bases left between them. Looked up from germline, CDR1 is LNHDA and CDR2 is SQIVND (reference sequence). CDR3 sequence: CASSTSSRGGNTIYF. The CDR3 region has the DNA TGTGCCAGTAGTACCTCAAGTCGGGGAGGAAACACCATATATTTT. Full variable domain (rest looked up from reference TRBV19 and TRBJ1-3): DGGITQSPKYLFRKEGQNVTLSCEQNLNHDAMYWYRQDPGQGLRLIYYSQIVNDFQKGDIAEGYSVSREKKESFPLTVTSAQKNPTAFYLCASSTSSRGGNTIYFGEGSWLTVV.

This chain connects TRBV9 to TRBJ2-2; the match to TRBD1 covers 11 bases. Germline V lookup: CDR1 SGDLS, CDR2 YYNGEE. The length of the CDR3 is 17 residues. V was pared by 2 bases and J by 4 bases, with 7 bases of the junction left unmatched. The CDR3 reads CASSVNSGTGGTGELFF. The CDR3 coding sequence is TGTGCCAGCAGCGTTAATTCCGGGACAGGGGGCACCGGGGAGCTGTTTTTT.

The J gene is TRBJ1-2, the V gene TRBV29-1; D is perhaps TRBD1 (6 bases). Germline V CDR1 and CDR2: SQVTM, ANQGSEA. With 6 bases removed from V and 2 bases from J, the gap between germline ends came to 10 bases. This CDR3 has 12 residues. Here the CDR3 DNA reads TGCAGCGTATACACAGGGAACTATGGCTACACCTTC. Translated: CSVYTGNYGYTF.

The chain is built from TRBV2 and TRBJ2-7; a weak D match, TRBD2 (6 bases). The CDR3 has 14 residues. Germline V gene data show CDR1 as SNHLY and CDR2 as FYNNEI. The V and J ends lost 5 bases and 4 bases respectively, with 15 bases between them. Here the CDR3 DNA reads TGTGCCAGCAGTCGAAACCAAGGGAGGTACGAGCAGTACTTC. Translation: CASSRNQGRYEQYF.

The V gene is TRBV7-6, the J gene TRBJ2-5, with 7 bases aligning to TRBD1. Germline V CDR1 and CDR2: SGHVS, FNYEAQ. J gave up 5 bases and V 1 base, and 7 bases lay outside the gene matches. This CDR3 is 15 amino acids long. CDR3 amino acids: CASSLGTGVVETQYF. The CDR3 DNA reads TGTGCCAGCAGCTTAGGCACAGGGGTGGTGGAGACCCAGTACTTC.

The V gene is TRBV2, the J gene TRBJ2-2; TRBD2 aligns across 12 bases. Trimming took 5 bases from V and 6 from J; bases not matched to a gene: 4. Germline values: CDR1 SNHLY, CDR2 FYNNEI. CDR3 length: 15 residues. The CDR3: CASSSSGGAPGELFF. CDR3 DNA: TGTGCCAGCAGTTCTAGCGGGGGGGCCCCCGGGGAGCTGTTTTTT.

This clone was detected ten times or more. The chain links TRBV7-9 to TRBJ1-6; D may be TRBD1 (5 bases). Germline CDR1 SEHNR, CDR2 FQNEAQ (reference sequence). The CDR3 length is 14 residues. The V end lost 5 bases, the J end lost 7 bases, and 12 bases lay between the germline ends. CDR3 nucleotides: TGTGCCAGCAGCGAGACAGTTCTCAATTCACCCCTCCACTTT. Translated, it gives CASSETVLNSPLHF.

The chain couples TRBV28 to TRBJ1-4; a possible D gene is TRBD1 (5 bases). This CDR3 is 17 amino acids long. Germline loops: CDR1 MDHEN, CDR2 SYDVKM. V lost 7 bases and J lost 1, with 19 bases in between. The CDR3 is CASKNWGVSVTNEKLFF. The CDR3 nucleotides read TGTGCCAGCAAAAATTGGGGGGTATCCGTAACTAATGAAAAACTGTTTTTT.

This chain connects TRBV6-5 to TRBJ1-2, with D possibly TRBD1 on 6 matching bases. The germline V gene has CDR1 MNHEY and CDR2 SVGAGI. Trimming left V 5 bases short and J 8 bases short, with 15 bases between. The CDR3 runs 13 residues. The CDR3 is CASSQQGLGGYTF. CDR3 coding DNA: TGTGCCAGCAGTCAACAGGGATTGGGCGGCTACACCTTC.

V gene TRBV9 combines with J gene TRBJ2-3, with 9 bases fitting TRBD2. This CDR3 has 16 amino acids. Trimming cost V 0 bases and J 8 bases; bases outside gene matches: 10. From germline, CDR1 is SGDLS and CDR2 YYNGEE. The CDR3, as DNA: TGTGCCAGCAGCGTAGCTCGACTAGCGGATCCCGGTACGCAGTATTTT. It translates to CASSVARLADPGTQYF.

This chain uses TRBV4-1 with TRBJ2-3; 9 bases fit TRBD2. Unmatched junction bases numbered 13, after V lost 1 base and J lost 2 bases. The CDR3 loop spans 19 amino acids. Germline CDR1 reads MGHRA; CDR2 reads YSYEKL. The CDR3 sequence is CASSQALRRLAELTDTQYF. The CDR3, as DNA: TGCGCCAGCAGCCAAGCCCTCCGGCGACTAGCGGAGCTCACAGATACGCAGTATTTT.

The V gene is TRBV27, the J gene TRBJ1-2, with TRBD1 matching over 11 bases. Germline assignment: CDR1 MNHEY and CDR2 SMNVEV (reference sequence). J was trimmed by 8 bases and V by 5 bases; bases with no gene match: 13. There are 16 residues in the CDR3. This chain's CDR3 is CASSRRGGQGAGGYTF. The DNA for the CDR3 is TGTGCCAGCAGTAGAAGGGGAGGACAGGGGGCCGGAGGCTACACCTTC.